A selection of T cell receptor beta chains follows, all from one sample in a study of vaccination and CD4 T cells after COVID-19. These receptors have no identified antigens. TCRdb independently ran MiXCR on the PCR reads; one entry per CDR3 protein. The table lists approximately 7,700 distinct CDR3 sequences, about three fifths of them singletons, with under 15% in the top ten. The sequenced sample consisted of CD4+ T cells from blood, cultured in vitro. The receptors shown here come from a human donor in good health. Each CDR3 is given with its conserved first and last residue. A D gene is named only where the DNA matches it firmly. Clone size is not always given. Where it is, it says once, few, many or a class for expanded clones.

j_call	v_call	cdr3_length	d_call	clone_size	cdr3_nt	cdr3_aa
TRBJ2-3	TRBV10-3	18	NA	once	TGTGCCATCAGTGAATCTGTAGCGGCGGGATTAAGCACAGATACGCAGTATTTT	CAISESVAAGLSTDTQYF
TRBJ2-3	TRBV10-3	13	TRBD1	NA	TGTGCCATCAGTTCGAGGGGGCAAGATACGCAGTATTTT	CAISSRGQDTQYF
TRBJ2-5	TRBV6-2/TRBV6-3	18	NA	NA	TGTGCCAGCAGTTACGAGCGGAACAGGGCCATCACCGGCGAGACCCAGTACTTC	CASSYERNRAITGETQYF
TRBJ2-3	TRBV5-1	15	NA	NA	TGCGCCAGCAGCCCCAGCGGAGAGCGAAGAGATACGCAGTATTTT	CASSPSGERRDTQYF
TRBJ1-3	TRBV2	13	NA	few	TGTGCCAGCAGTGGGGTCTCTGGAAACACCATATATTTT	CASSGVSGNTIYF
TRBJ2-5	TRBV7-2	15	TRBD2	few	TGTGCCAGCAGCTCCCCCCCGGGGGGAGGGGAGACCCAGTACTTC	CASSSPPGGGETQYF
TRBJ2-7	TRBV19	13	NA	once	TGTGCCAGTAGTATCGGGAACTCGTACGAGCAGTACTTC	CASSIGNSYEQYF
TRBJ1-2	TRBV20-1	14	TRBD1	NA	TGCAGTGCTAAAACAGGGGGCGATTACTATGGCTACACCTTC	CSAKTGGDYYGYTF
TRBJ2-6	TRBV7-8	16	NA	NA	TGTGCCAGCAGCTTGATCAGGGGCTTTGGGGCCAACGTCCTGACTTTC	CASSLIRGFGANVLTF
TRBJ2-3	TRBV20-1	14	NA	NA	TGCAGCGCTACTGGGGCGAGAAGCACAGATACGCAGTATTTT	CSATGARSTDTQYF
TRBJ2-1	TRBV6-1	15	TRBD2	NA	TGTGCCAGCAGCTTATCTAGCGGGAAGAACAATGAGCAGTTCTTC	CASSLSSGKNNEQFF
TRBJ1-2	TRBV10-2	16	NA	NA	TGCGCCAGCAGTGACGTCCCGGCGGCCGGGAACTATGGCTACACCTTC	CASSDVPAAGNYGYTF
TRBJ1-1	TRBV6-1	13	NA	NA	TGTGCCAGCAGAACGACCGAGAACACTGAAGCTTTCTTT	CASRTTENTEAFF
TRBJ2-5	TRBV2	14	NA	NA	TGTGCCAGCAGGTACCGGGGCGTGCAAGAGACCCAGTACTTC	CASRYRGVQETQYF
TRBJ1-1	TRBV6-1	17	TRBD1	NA	TGTGCCAGCAGTGTCTCCGGGACAGGGGGAATGAACACTGAAGCTTTCTTT	CASSVSGTGGMNTEAFF
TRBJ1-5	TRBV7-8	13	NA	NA	TGTGCCAGCAGCTTGAGGCAGTTGGGGCCCCAGCATTTT	CASSLRQLGPQHF
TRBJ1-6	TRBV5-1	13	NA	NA	TGCGCCAGCAGCTTGGTCTTGGAATCACCCCTCCACTTT	CASSLVLESPLHF
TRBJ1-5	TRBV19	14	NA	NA	TGTGCCGTAACAGGGCCCACCTTTGGGCAGCCCCAGCATTTT	CAVTGPTFGQPQHF
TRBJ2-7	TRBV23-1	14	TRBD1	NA	TGCGCCAGCAGTCCCCAGGGGGCAACCTACGAGCAGTACTTC	CASSPQGATYEQYF
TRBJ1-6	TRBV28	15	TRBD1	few	TGTGCCAGCAGTTTGAGACAGGGAAAGGGTTCACCCCTCCACTTT	CASSLRQGKGSPLHF
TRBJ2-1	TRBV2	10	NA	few	TGTGCCAGCCAGGGTCATGAGCAGTTCTTC	CASQGHEQFF
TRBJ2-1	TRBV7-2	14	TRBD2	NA	TGTGCCAGCAGCCGGGGACTAGGATTAAGTGAGCAGTTCTTC	CASSRGLGLSEQFF
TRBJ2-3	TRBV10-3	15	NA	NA	TGTGCCATCAGTCGGGGGAGTACTAGCACAGATACGCAGTATTTT	CAISRGSTSTDTQYF
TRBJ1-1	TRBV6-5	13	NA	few	TGTGCCAGCAGTTCCAGGGGTGGCACTGAAGCTTTCTTT	CASSSRGGTEAFF
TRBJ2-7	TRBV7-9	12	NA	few	TGTGCCAGCAGCTTAAGTTCGGGGGAGCAGTACTTC	CASSLSSGEQYF
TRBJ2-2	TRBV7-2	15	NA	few	TGTGCCAGCAGCTTACAGGGCCCGAACACCGGGGAGCTGTTTTTT	CASSLQGPNTGELFF
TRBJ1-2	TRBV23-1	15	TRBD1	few	TGCGCCACCACCGAGCAGACAGGGGGCGAGAATGGCTACACCTTC	CATTEQTGGENGYTF
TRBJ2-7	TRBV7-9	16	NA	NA	TGTGCCAGCAGCCCTAAAATTCGGGTTAGCTCCTACGAGCAGTACTTC	CASSPKIRVSSYEQYF
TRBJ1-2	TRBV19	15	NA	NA	TGTGCCAGTAGTATAGATAGCGGGGTTACCTATGGCTACACCTTC	CASSIDSGVTYGYTF
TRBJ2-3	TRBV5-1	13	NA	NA	TGCGCCAGCAGCCGGCGGACGGAAGATACGCAGTATTTT	CASSRRTEDTQYF
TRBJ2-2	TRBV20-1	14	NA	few	TGCAGTGCTAGGCCCACCTTAGCGCCCGGGGAGCTGTTTTTT	CSARPTLAPGELFF
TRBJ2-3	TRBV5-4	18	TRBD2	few	TGTGCCAGCAGCGTGGGACTAGCGGGGTCGTCTAGCACAGATACGCAGTATTTT	CASSVGLAGSSSTDTQYF
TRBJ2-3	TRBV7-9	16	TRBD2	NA	TGTGCCAGCAGCCTTTCGGGGGGGCTGGGCACAGATACGCAGTATTTT	CASSLSGGLGTDTQYF
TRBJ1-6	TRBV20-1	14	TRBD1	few	TGCAGTGCTGGATCTGGGACAGGGATCTCACCCCTCCACTTT	CSAGSGTGISPLHF
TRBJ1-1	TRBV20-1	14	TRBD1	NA	TGCAGTGCTAGATCGAGGACAGGGGGCACTGAAGCTTTCTTT	CSARSRTGGTEAFF
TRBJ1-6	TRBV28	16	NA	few	TGTGCCAGCAGTTTAATCCCAGGGAACTATAATTCACCCCTCCACTTT	CASSLIPGNYNSPLHF
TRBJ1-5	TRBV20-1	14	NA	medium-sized	TGCAGTGCGACGGTGGGGCAGGGATATCAGCCCCAGCATTTT	CSATVGQGYQPQHF
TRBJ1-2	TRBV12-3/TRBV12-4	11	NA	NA	TGTGCCAACTCTCGGGGGGTTGGCTACACCTTC	CANSRGVGYTF
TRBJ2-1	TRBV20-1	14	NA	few	TGCAGTGCCAAAAAGGACGGAACCTACAATGAGCAGTTCTTC	CSAKKDGTYNEQFF
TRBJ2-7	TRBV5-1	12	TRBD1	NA	TGCGCCAGCAGCTCGACAGGGTACGAGCAGTACTTC	CASSSTGYEQYF
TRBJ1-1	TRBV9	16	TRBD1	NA	TGTGCCAGCAGCTCCGGGACAGCCTTCTGGAACACTGAAGCTTTCTTT	CASSSGTAFWNTEAFF
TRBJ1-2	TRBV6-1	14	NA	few	TGTGCCAGCAGTCGCCCTCTTGACAGGTCTGGCTACACCTTC	CASSRPLDRSGYTF
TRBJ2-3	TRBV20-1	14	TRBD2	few	TGCAGTGCTAGGCTAGCGGGAGGCACAGATACGCAGTATTTT	CSARLAGGTDTQYF
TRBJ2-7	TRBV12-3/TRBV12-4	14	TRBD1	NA	TGTGCCAGCAGGGGACAGGGGAATTCATACGAGCAGTACTTC	CASRGQGNSYEQYF
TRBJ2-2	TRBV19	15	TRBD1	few	TGTGCCAGTAGTGATCAGGGGGCGAACACCGGGGAGCTGTTTTTT	CASSDQGANTGELFF
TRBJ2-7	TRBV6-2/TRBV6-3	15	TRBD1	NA	TGTGCCAGCAGCCTACCGACAGGGGTCCCCTACGAGCAGTACTTC	CASSLPTGVPYEQYF
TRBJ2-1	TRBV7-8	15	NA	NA	TGTGCCAGCAGCGTGGACTCCTACAGCACCAATGAGCAGTTCTTC	CASSVDSYSTNEQFF
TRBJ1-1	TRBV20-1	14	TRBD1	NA	TGCAGTGCTGGCCTAACAGGGGCTGGGACTGAAGCTTTCTTT	CSAGLTGAGTEAFF